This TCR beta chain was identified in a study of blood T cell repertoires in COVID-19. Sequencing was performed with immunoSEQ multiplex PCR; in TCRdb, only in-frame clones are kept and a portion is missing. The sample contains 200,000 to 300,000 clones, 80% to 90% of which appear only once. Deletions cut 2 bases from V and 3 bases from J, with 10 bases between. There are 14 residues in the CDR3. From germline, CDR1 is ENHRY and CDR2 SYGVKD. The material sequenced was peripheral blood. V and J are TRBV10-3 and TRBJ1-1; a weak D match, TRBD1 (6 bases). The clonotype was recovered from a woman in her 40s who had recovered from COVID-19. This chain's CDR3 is CAISENRAYTEAFF. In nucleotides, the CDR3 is TGTGCCATCAGTGAGAACAGGGCCTACACTGAAGCTTTCTTT.